The rows below give T cell receptor beta chains drawn from one sample of a study of cytomegalovirus exposure and HLA in healthy donors. Produced via immunoSEQ multiplex PCR; TCRdb's table is partial and in-frame only. This table holds about 150,000 clones, about 95% found once. The sample consisted of PBMCs. The receptors stem from a man in his late teens or twenties in good health and CMV-seropositive. CDR3s leave out the opening cysteine and the closing phenylalanine or tryptophan. Each record gives: CDR3 length, V gene, J gene, clone size, CDR3 protein. Only part of the rows carry a size: once, few, many, or a class if the clone is expanded.

12	TRBV28	TRBJ2-1	.	ASSLPQRRNEQF
14	TRBV9	TRBJ2-7	.	ASSVWPSGKSYEQY
13	TRBV29-1	TRBJ2-1	once	SVDRDRGAYNEQF
14	TRBV4-1	TRBJ2-7	.	ASRPSSGAKSYEQY
11	TRBV5-1	TRBJ2-5	.	ASASTGEETQY
15	TRBV19	TRBJ2-3	once	ASSIASSGGIRDTQY
15	TRBV9	TRBJ1-1	.	ASSVEPPGGTNTEAF
10	TRBV30	TRBJ2-3	.	AWSGGLEAQY
10	TRBV6-6	TRBJ2-7	.	ASMGAGHEQY
14	TRBV12-5	TRBJ2-3	.	ASGLVLAGGPDTQY
12	TRBV9	TRBJ2-5	.	ASSVGGFQETQY
11	TRBV6-1	TRBJ2-3	once	ASSNRGTDTQY
13	TRBV30	TRBJ1-3	.	AWSEPGGPGNTIY
15	TRBV5-6	TRBJ2-1	once	ASSSLGGGLIDNEQF
13	TRBV4-1	TRBJ2-1	.	ASSPTESSYNEQF
13	TRBV11-2	TRBJ2-7	.	ASSLDPGATYEQY
12	TRBV9	TRBJ1-4	.	ASSGTGDDEKLF
9	TRBV2	TRBJ1-2	.	ATLEGYGYT
11	TRBV28	TRBJ2-3	.	ASISGGPDTQY
9	TRBV5-1	TRBJ2-7	.	ASSQEGEQY
12	TRBV5-1	TRBJ2-2	.	ASSSDWLGGELF
11	TRBV30	TRBJ1-1	.	AWTLSGNTEAF
12	TRBV21-1	TRBJ2-3	.	ASSKVRGTDTQY
11	TRBV27	TRBJ2-2	.	ASSLTGLGELF
11	TRBV5-1	TRBJ1-2	.	ASSPKNTYGYT
13	TRBV6-1	TRBJ1-4	.	ASSEASSMEEKLF
10	TRBV2	TRBJ1-2	.	ASRDRNYGYT
13	TRBV27	TRBJ1-6	few	ASSLGLPYNSPLH
13	TRBV7-9	TRBJ2-7	.	ASSLAIRGNYEQY
11	TRBV7-2	TRBJ1-1	once	ASSSPPGTEAF
12	TRBV7-2	TRBJ1-5	.	ASSSGTGNQPQH
12	TRBV5-1	TRBJ2-3	.	ASSLGGLAGVRY
12	TRBV28	TRBJ1-6	.	ASSSGQGPSTLH
13	TRBV5-1	TRBJ2-7	.	ASSARLAGPYEQY
11	TRBV5-1	TRBJ2-7	.	ASSGGRVYEQY
11	TRBV2	TRBJ2-5	once	ASRPPGLGTQY
13	TRBV15	TRBJ1-2	.	ATSRDVGGGYGYT
14	TRBV28	TRBJ2-7	.	ASSLRSGHRGSEQY
13	TRBV2	TRBJ1-5	once	ASSESGSSNQPQH
15	TRBV18	TRBJ2-6	.	ASSRSGGIAGANVLT